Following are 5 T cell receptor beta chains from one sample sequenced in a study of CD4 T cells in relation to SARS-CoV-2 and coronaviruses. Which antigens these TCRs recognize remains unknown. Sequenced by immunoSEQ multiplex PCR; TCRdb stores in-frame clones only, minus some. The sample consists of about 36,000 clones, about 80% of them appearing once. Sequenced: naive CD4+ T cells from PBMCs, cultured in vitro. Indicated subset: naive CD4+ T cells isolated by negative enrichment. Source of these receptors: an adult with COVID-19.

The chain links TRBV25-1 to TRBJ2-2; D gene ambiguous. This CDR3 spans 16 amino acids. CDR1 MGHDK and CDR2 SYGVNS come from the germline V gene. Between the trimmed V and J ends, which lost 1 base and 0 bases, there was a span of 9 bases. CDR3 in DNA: TGTGCCAGCAGTGAATTTGAGATACCGAACACCGGGGAGCTGTTTTTT. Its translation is CASSEFEIPNTGELFF. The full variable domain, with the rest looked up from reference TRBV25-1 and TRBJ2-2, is EADIYQTPRYLVIGTGKKITLECSQTMGHDKMYWYQQDPGMELHLIHYSYGVNSTEKGDLSSESTVSRIRTEHFPLTLESARPSHTSQYLCASSEFEIPNTGELFFGEGSRLTVL.

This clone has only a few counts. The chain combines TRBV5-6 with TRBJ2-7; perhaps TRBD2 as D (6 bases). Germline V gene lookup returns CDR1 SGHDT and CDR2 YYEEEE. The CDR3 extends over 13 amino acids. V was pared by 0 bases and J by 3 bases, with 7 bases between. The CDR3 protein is CASSLGGVYEQYF. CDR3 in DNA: TGTGCCAGCAGCTTGGGGGGGGTCTACGAGCAGTACTTC.

The CDR3 reads CATSDWDRGRCTPELTTKNIQYF. In DNA form, the CDR3 reads TGTGCCACCAGTGATTGGGACAGGGGACGGTGTACCCCCGAATTAACTACCAAAAACATTCAGTACTTC. The chain carries TRBV24-1 and TRBJ2-4; 10 bases are a match to TRBD1. With V trimmed by 2 bases and J by 2 bases, 23 bases remained unmatched. This CDR3 is built from 23 residues. Looked up from germline, CDR1 is KGHDR and CDR2 is SFDVKD.

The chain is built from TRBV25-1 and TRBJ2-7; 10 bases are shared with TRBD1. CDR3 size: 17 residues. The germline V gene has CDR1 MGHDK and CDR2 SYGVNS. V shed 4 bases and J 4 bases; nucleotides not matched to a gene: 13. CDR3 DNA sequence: TGTGCCAGCAGTGGTAACCCGGGACAGGGGTACTCTTACGAGCAGTACTTC. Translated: CASSGNPGQGYSYEQYF.

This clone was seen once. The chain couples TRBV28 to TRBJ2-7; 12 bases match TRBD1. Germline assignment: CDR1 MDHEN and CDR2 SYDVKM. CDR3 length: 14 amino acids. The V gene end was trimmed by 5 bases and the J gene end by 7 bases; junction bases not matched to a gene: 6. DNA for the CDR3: TGTGCCAGCAGTCCGGGACAGGGGGCGTGGGAGCAGTACTTC. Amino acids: CASSPGQGAWEQYF.